This T cell receptor beta chain emerged from a study of blood T cell repertoires in COVID-19. Data came from immunoSEQ multiplex PCR; TCRdb stores just in-frame clones and leaves some out. The sample lists 150,000 or so clones, nearly 80% seen once, with 2.5% to 3.5% in the top ten. V was clipped by 1 base and J by 5 bases; unmatched bases: 6. The CDR3 extends over 15 amino acids. The germline gives CDR1 MDHEN, CDR2 SYDVKM. The genes are TRBV28 and TRBJ2-5, with 8 bases aligning to TRBD1. Sequencing was done on a sample of PBMCs or T cells enriched from blood (not recorded which). The sequence came from a woman in her forties or fifties who had recovered from COVID-19. The CDR3 here is CASSLFRAGGETQYF. The CDR3 nucleotides are TGTGCCAGCAGTTTATTCCGGGCAGGGGGCGAGACCCAGTACTTC. The full variable domain, rest sourced from reference TRBV28 and TRBJ2-5, is DVKVTQSSRYLVKRTGEKVFLECVQDMDHENMFWYRQDPGLGLRLIYFSYDVKMKEKGDIPEGYSVSREKKERFSLILESASTNQTSMYLCASSLFRAGGETQYFGPGTRLLVL.